This T cell receptor beta chain emerged from a study of T cells in localized non-small cell lung cancer. Regarding the study as a whole: Peak T cell clonality was found in uninvolved adjacent lung, exceeding tumor. Of the top 100 tumor clones, median roughly 53 were in adjacent lung, approximately 28 among its top 100. The study linked higher blood T cell density to longer overall survival.

Worth noting for this clone: What it binds is not known.

Clones were read by immunoSEQ multiplex PCR, and TCRdb kept only the in-frame ones, dropping some. The table has about 53,000 clones, 65% to 85% seen once. CDR1 is KGHSH, CDR2 LQKENI, per germline. V lost 3 bases and J lost 5, with 8 bases in between. The CDR3 has 13 residues. The TCR comes from a man aged 35 to 69 with stage III lung adenocarcinoma. This chain uses TRBV18 with TRBJ2-1; D not resolved. The sample was peripheral blood mononuclear cells, taken before any cancer treatment. The CDR3 region has the DNA TGTGCCAGCTCACCTTTAAGGGACAATGAGCAGTTCTTC. Protein sequence: CASSPLRDNEQFF. The whole variable domain, remainder taken from reference TRBV18 and TRBJ2-1, is NAGVMQNPRHLVRRRGQEARLRCSPMKGHSHVYWYRQLPEEGLKFMVYLQKENIIDESGMPKERFSAEFPKEGPSILRIQQVVRGDSAAYFCASSPLRDNEQFFGPGTRLTVL.